These 26 T cell receptor beta chains share one sample of origin, sequenced in a study of cytomegalovirus exposure and HLA in healthy donors. Amplification used 60 Vbeta primers and 13 Jbeta primers. The data were produced by immunoSEQ multiplex PCR, yet TCRdb's version contains in-frame clones alone and is incomplete. The sample consists of under 200,000 clones, less than 85% of them appearing once. Specimen: PBMCs. The receptors here all came from a man aged 60 to 75 in good health and CMV-seronegative.

This clone came up a few times. The V gene is TRBV27, the J gene TRBJ1-3; weak D call: TRBD1 (6 bases). Germline V lookup: CDR1 MNHEY, CDR2 SMNVEV (reference sequence). The germline V and J ends were trimmed by 0 bases and 8 bases, with 14 bases remaining between them. This CDR3 region has 15 residues. CDR3 residues: CASSLSISGGDTIYF. The CDR3 DNA reads as TGTGCCAGCAGTTTATCGATAAGCGGGGGCGACACCATATATTTT.

The rearrangement uses TRBV25-1 and TRBJ2-7, with TRBD2 as a possible D gene (7 bases). Trimming removed 3 bases at V and 6 bases at J, with 15 bases between. The CDR3 consists of 14 residues. Germline values: CDR1 MGHDK, CDR2 SYGVNS. CDR3 DNA sequence: TGTGCCAGCAGTGAGGCGGGGGCATTCTTCGAGCAGTACTTC. Amino acids: CASSEAGAFFEQYF.

The V and J genes are TRBV5-1 and TRBJ1-2; TRBD1 agrees at 7 bases. The CDR3 loop spans 14 amino acids. With V trimmed by 4 bases and J by 4 bases, 7 bases remained unmatched. The V gene's germline CDR1 is SGHRS and CDR2 YFSETQ. The CDR3 nucleotides are TGCGCCAGCAGCACCGACAGGGCGGGCTATGGCTACACCTTC. The encoded protein is CASSTDRAGYGYTF.

There are a few counts of this clone. V usage is TRBV5-4 and J usage is TRBJ2-5, with a possible D match to TRBD1 (7 bases). The V end lost 0 bases, the J end lost 6 bases, and 12 bases lay between the germline ends. CDR1 and CDR2 from the germline V gene are SGHNT and YYREEE (reference sequence). The CDR3 has 14 residues. The CDR3 sequence: CASSLGQGGKTQYF. The CDR3 DNA is TGTGCCAGCAGCTTGGGACAGGGAGGAAAGACCCAGTACTTC.

Only one count was recorded for this clone. The J gene is TRBJ2-3, the V gene TRBV4-1; TRBD2 matches 9 bases. CDR1 and CDR2 (germline): MGHRA, YSYEKL. CDR3 length: 16 amino acids. J gave up 4 bases and V 1 base, and 6 bases lay outside the gene matches. The CDR3 coding sequence is TGCGCCAGCAGCCAAGCGGGGACTAGCTGGGCAGATACGCAGTATTTT. It encodes CASSQAGTSWADTQYF.

CDR3 residues: CASRDYYNEQFF. CDR3 sequence (DNA): TGTGCCAGCAGGGACTACTACAATGAGCAGTTCTTC. The V call is TRBV27, the J call TRBJ2-1; perhaps TRBD2 as D (6 bases). Trimming took off 6 bases at V and 3 bases at J, with 6 bases between the two ends. CDR3 length: 12 residues. CDR1 is MNHEY and CDR2 is SMNVEV in the germline V gene (reference sequence).

This clone has only one observation. The genes are TRBV27 and TRBJ1-5; tentatively, D is TRBD1 (6 bases). Germline lookup yields CDR1 MNHEY and CDR2 SMNVEV (reference sequence). This CDR3 region has 17 residues. V dropped 5 bases and J dropped 0 bases, with 17 bases sitting between them. For the CDR3, the DNA is TGTGCCAGCAGTCCACAGACAGGACCCTATAGCAATCAGCCCCAGCATTTT. It encodes CASSPQTGPYSNQPQHF.

The chain recombines TRBV19 with TRBJ1-1; tentatively, D is TRBD1 (6 bases). This CDR3 spans 17 amino acids. The V end was cut by 4 bases, the J end by 8 bases, with 26 bases between. Germline CDR1 reads LNHDA; CDR2 reads SQIVND (reference sequence). The DNA for the CDR3 is TGTGCCAGTAGTACCATAGGGGCCCCAGGGGCCAGTCCCGAAGCTTTCTTT. It is translated as CASSTIGAPGASPEAFF.

The rearrangement joins TRBV10-2 to TRBJ2-1; possibly TRBD2 for D (6 bases). Per the germline V gene, CDR1 is WSHSY and CDR2 is SAAADI. The CDR3 has 14 residues. The germline V and J ends were trimmed by 4 bases and 6 bases, with 13 bases remaining between them. The CDR3 region is CASSAGPRGNEQFF. DNA of the CDR3: TGCGCCAGCAGTGCCGGCCCGCGGGGCAATGAGCAGTTCTTC.

The genes are TRBV5-1 and TRBJ1-5; no clear D. CDR1 is SGHRS and CDR2 is YFSETQ in the germline V gene. V was clipped by 0 bases and J by 7 bases, with 11 bases between them. The CDR3 spans 14 residues. The CDR3 loop is CASSLGQEDQPQHF. In nucleotides, the CDR3 is TGCGCCAGCAGCTTGGGTCAGGAGGACCAGCCCCAGCATTTT.

The CDR3: CASSVLTGGTGELFF. The CDR3, as DNA: TGTGCCAGCAGTGTATTAACCGGGGGCACCGGGGAGCTGTTTTTT. This rearrangement joins TRBV2 to TRBJ2-2, with a tentative D call TRBD2 (6 bases). Per the germline V gene, CDR1 is SNHLY and CDR2 is FYNNEI. This CDR3 contains 15 residues. Trimming removed 4 bases at V and 4 bases at J, with 13 bases between.

The chain recombines TRBV28 with TRBJ1-1; unclear D gene. The V and J ends lost 5 bases and 6 bases respectively, with 7 bases between them. This CDR3 is 11 amino acids long. Per the germline V gene, CDR1 is MDHEN and CDR2 is SYDVKM. The CDR3 DNA follows: TGTGCCAGCAGTCCTCGGGCTGAAGCTTTCTTT. Its translation: CASSPRAEAFF.

In its sample, this clone was seen a few times. The V gene is TRBV6-6, the J gene TRBJ2-5; 12 bases fit TRBD2. J was trimmed by 5 bases and V by 6 bases; bases with no gene match: 7. The CDR3 has 15 amino acids. Germline-derived CDR1 and CDR2 are MNHNY and SVGAGI (reference sequence). CDR3 DNA sequence: TGTGCCAGCAGCCCCGGACTAGCGGGATGGGAGACCCAGTACTTC. Its translation: CASSPGLAGWETQYF.

This sequence joins TRBV9 and TRBJ2-7; no reliable D call. CDR1 SGDLS and CDR2 YYNGEE come from the germline V gene. This CDR3 has 14 residues. The V and J ends lost 0 bases and 0 bases respectively, with 7 bases between them. The CDR3 DNA follows: TGTGCCAGCAGCGTAGCTCACAACTCCTACGAGCAGTACTTC. Its translation: CASSVAHNSYEQYF. Complete variable domain (other parts from reference TRBV9 and TRBJ2-7): DSGVTQTPKHLITATGQRVTLRCSPRSGDLSVYWYQQSLDQGLQFLIQYYNGEERAKGNILERFSAQQFPDLHSELNLSSLELGDSALYFCASSVAHNSYEQYFGPGTRLTVT.

This clone appeared a few times. The junction does not match germline at one end; this may be a read error. The rearrangement links TRBV7-9 to TRBJ1-2; D is undetermined. The CDR3 covers 15 residues. The V gene's germline CDR1 is SEHNR and CDR2 FQNEAQ (reference sequence). The CDR3 sequence: CSSSLAGAAGAGYTF. CDR3 sequence (DNA): TGTTCCAGCAGCTTAGCGGGTGCTGCGGGCGCGGGCTACACCTTC. Based on the CDR3 plus reference TRBV7-9 and TRBJ1-2, the full variable domain is DTGVSQNPRHKITKRGQNVTFRCDPISEHNRLYWYRQTLGQGPEFLTYFQNEAQLEKSRLLSDRFSAERPKGSFSTLEIQRTEQGDSAMYLCSSSLAGAAGAGYTFGSGTRLTVV.

J is TRBJ2-7 and V is TRBV5-1; D uncertain. Trimming took 3 bases from V and 3 from J, leaving 7 bases between them. From germline, CDR1 is SGHRS and CDR2 YFSETQ. This CDR3 spans 12 amino acids. The CDR3 is CASSSSFYEQYF. The DNA for the CDR3 is TGCGCCAGCAGCTCCTCGTTCTACGAGCAGTACTTC. The full variable domain, rest sourced from reference TRBV5-1 and TRBJ2-7, is KAGVTQTPRYLIKTRGQQVTLSCSPISGHRSVSWYQQTPGQGLQFLFEYFSETQRNKGNFPGRFSGRQFSNSRSEMNVSTLELGDSALYLCASSSSFYEQYFGPGTRLTVT.

The CDR3: CASSPSPTVSYEQYF. CDR3 DNA sequence: TGTGCCAGCAGCCCCTCACCGACTGTCTCCTACGAGCAGTACTTC. The gene calls are TRBV9 and TRBJ2-7, with D hard to call. V was clipped by 4 bases and J by 0 bases, with 14 bases between them. CDR3 size: 15 residues. The germline gives CDR1 SGDLS, CDR2 YYNGEE. The whole variable domain, filled in from reference TRBV9 and TRBJ2-7, reads DSGVTQTPKHLITATGQRVTLRCSPRSGDLSVYWYQQSLDQGLQFLIQYYNGEERAKGNILERFSAQQFPDLHSELNLSSLELGDSALYFCASSPSPTVSYEQYFGPGTRLTVT.

This sequence joins TRBV9 and TRBJ2-3; maybe TRBD1 (6 bases). CDR1 SGDLS and CDR2 YYNGEE come from the germline V gene. The CDR3 length is 16 residues. V was clipped by 0 bases and J by 0 bases, with 11 bases between them. CDR3 in amino acids: CASSVGGQFSTDTQYF. CDR3 coding DNA: TGTGCCAGCAGCGTAGGGGGACAATTTAGCACAGATACGCAGTATTTT. The full variable domain, rest sourced from reference TRBV9 and TRBJ2-3, is DSGVTQTPKHLITATGQRVTLRCSPRSGDLSVYWYQQSLDQGLQFLIQYYNGEERAKGNILERFSAQQFPDLHSELNLSSLELGDSALYFCASSVGGQFSTDTQYFGPGTRLTVL.

This rearrangement joins TRBV11-2 to TRBJ1-2, with TRBD1 as a possible D gene (5 bases). V lost 1 base and J lost 4, with 7 bases in between. CDR1 and CDR2 from the germline V gene are SGHAT and FQNNGV. The CDR3 sequence is 13 residues long. CDR3 residues: CASSLVQAYGYTF. CDR3 sequence (DNA): TGTGCCAGCAGCTTAGTACAGGCCTATGGCTACACCTTC.

The chain links TRBV6-5 to TRBJ1-1, with D possibly matching TRBD1 (5 bases). V dropped 5 bases and J dropped 4 bases, with 11 bases sitting between them. Per the germline V gene, CDR1 is MNHEY and CDR2 is SVGAGI. The CDR3 spans 13 residues. CDR3 protein: CASSPGRVTEAFF. In nucleotides, the CDR3 is TGTGCCAGCAGTCCTGGCAGGGTCACTGAAGCTTTCTTT.

The genes are TRBV6-1 and TRBJ1-4; D is unclear. The V end was cut by 6 bases, the J end by 6 bases, with 14 bases between. CDR1 is MNHNS and CDR2 is SASEGT in the germline V gene. The CDR3 length is 14 residues. The CDR3 DNA is TGTGCCAGCAGAAGCGCGGGGTCCGATGAAAAACTGTTTTTT. Translation gives CASRSAGSDEKLFF.

The chain employs TRBV28 and TRBJ1-6; D may be TRBD1 (6 bases). The V gene's germline CDR1 is MDHEN and CDR2 SYDVKM. The CDR3 length is 15 residues. Trimming pared 5 bases from V and 3 bases from J, leaving 11 bases between. The CDR3 here is CASSRQAIYNSPLHF. The CDR3 bases are TGTGCCAGCAGTAGACAGGCAATCTATAATTCACCCCTCCACTTT.

The chain links TRBV27 to TRBJ2-7, with 16 nucleotides matching TRBD2. Unmatched junction bases numbered 5, after V lost 6 bases and J lost 3 bases. CDR3 length: 16 residues. Germline loops: CDR1 MNHEY, CDR2 SMNVEV (reference sequence). CDR3 protein: CASRTGLAGGSYEQYF. DNA for the CDR3: TGTGCCAGCAGAACGGGACTAGCGGGAGGGAGCTACGAGCAGTACTTC.

Only one count was recorded for this clone. The J gene is TRBJ1-2, the V gene TRBV11-2; D might be TRBD1 (6 bases). Trimming removed 3 bases at V and 8 bases at J, with 16 bases between. CDR3 length: 14 amino acids. CDR1 and CDR2 (germline): SGHAT, FQNNGV. The CDR3 DNA reads as TGTGCCAGCAGCTTTAACAGGGCAATCCAGGGCTACACCTTC. Translating it yields CASSFNRAIQGYTF.

In this sample, this clone turned up a few times. The V gene is TRBV10-3, the J gene TRBJ2-6; the D gene is possibly TRBD1 (6 bases). Germline CDR1 is ENHRY and CDR2 is SYGVKD. The CDR3 contains 18 residues. The V end was cut by 6 bases, the J end by 0 bases, with 18 bases between. In DNA form, the CDR3 reads TGTGCCATCAGATCCCCCCAGGGGTTCAACTCTGGGGCCAACGTCCTGACTTTC. Translating gives CAIRSPQGFNSGANVLTF.

The V call is TRBV29-1, the J call TRBJ2-7; tentatively, D is TRBD2 (5 bases). Germline CDR1 is SQVTM and CDR2 is ANQGSEA. The ends were cut back, 4 bases at V and 3 bases at J, with 10 bases in the middle. The CDR3 loop spans 12 amino acids. The CDR3 is CSVGERYYEQYF. CDR3 in DNA: TGCAGCGTTGGGGAGCGATACTACGAGCAGTACTTC.